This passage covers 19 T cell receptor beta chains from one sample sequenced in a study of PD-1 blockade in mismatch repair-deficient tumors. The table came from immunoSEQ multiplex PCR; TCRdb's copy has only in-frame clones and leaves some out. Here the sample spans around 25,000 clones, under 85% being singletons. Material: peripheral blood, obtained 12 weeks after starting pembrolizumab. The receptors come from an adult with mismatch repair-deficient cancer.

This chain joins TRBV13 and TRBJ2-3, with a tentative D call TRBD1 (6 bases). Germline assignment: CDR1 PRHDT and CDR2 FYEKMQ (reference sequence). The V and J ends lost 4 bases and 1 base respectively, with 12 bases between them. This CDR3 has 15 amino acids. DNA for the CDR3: TGTGCCAGCAGCTCGCCAGGGGACCGCACAGATACGCAGTATTTT. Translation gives CASSSPGDRTDTQYF.

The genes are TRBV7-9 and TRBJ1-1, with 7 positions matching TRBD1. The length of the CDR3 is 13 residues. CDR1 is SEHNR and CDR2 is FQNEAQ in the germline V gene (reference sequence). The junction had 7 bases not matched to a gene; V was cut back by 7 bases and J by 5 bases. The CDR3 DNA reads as TGTGCCAGCACCAAGACAGGGTATACTGAAGCTTTCTTT. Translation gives CASTKTGYTEAFF.

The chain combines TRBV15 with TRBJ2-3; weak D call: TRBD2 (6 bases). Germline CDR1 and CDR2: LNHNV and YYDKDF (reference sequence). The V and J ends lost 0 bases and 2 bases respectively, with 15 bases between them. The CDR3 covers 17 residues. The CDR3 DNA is TGTGCCACCAGCAGAGATGGGGACTCCTCACCCACAGATACGCAGTATTTT. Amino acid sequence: CATSRDGDSSPTDTQYF.

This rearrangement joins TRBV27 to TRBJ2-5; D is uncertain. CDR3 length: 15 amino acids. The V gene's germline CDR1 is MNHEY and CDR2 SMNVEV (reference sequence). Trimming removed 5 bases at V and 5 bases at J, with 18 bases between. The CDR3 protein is CASSVTTSKQETQYF. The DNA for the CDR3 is TGTGCCAGCAGTGTTACAACTTCCAAACAGGAGACCCAGTACTTC.

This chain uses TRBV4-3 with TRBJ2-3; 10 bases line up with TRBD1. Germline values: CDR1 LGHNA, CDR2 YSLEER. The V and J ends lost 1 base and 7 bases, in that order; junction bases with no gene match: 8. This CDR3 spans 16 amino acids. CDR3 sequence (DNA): TGCGCCAGCAGCCAAGGTCGGGGACAGGGGTCATATACGCAGTATTTT. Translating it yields CASSQGRGQGSYTQYF.

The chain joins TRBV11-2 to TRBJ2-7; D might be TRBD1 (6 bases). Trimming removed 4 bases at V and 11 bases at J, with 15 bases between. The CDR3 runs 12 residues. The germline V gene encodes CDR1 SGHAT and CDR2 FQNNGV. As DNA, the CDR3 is TGTGCCAGCAGCTCAACAGGGAATCTTAAGTACTTC. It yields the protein CASSSTGNLKYF. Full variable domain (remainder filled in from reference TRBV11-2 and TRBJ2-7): EAGVAQSPRYKIIEKRQSVAFWCNPISGHATLYWYQQILGQGPKLLIQFQNNGVVDDSQLPKDRFSAERLKGVDSTLKIQPAKLEDSAVYLCASSSTGNLKYFGPGTRLTVT.

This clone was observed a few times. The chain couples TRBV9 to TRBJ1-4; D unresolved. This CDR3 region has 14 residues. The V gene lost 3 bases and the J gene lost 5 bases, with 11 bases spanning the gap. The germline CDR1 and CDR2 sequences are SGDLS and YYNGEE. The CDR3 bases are TGTGCCAGCAGCGCGGGGAGGCGAAATGAAAAACTGTTTTTT. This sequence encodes CASSAGRRNEKLFF.

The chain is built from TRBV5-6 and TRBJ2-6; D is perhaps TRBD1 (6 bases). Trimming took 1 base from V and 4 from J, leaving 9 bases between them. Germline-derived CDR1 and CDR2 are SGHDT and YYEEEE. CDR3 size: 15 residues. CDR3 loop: CASSLTGSGANVLTF. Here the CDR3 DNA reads TGTGCCAGCAGCTTGACAGGGTCAGGGGCCAACGTCCTGACTTTC. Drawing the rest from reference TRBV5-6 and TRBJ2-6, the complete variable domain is DAGVTQSPTHLIKTRGQQVTLRCSPKSGHDTVSWYQQALGQGPQFIFQYYEEEERQRGNFPDRFSGHQFPNYSSELNVNALLLGDSALYLCASSLTGSGANVLTFGAGSRLTVL.

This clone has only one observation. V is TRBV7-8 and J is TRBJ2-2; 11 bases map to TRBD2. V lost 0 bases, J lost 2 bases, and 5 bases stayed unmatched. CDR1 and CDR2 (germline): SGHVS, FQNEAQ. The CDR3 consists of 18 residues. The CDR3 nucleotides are TGTGCCAGCAGCTTAGCGGGTAGCGGGAGGGGTAACACCGGGGAGCTGTTTTTT. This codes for CASSLAGSGRGNTGELFF.

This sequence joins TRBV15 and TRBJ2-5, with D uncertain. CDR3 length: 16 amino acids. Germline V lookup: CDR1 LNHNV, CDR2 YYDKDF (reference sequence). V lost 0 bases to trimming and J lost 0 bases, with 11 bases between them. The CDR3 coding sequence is TGTGCCACCAGCAGAGATCGTACCTACCACCAAGAGACCCAGTACTTC. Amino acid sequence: CATSRDRTYHQETQYF. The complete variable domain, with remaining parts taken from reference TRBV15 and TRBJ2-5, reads DAMVIQNPRYQVTQFGKPVTLSCSQTLNHNVMYWYQQKSSQAPKLLFHYYDKDFNNEADTPDNFQSRRPNTSFCFLDIRSPGLGDTAMYLCATSRDRTYHQETQYFGPGTRLLVL.

CDR3 bases: TGTGCCATCAGTGCCCAACAGGGGATCAATCAGCCCCAGCATTTT. Translated: CAISAQQGINQPQHF. The V gene is TRBV10-3, the J gene TRBJ1-5; TRBD1 aligns across 7 bases. Trimming took 4 bases from V and 3 from J; bases not matched to a gene: 6. This CDR3 region has 15 residues. Per the germline V gene, CDR1 is ENHRY and CDR2 is SYGVKD.

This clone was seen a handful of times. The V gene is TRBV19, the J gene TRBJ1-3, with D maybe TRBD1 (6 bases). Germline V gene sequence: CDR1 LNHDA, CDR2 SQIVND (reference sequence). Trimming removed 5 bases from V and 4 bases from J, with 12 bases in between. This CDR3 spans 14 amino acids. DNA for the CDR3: TGTGCCAGTAGTGTCGACAGGTTCGGAAACACCATATATTTT. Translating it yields CASSVDRFGNTIYF.

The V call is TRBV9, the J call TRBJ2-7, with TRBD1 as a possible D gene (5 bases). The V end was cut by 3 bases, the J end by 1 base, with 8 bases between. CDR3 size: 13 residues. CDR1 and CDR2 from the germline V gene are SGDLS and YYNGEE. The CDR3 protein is CASSGQGSYEQYF. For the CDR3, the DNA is TGTGCCAGCAGCGGCCAGGGATCCTACGAGCAGTACTTC.

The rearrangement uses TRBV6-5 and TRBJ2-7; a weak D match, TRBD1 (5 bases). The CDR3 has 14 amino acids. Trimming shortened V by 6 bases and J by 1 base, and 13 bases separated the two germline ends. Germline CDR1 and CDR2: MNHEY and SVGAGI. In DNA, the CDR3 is TGTGCCAGCAGACGCAGGACATTTTCCTACGAGCAGTACTTC. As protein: CASRRRTFSYEQYF.

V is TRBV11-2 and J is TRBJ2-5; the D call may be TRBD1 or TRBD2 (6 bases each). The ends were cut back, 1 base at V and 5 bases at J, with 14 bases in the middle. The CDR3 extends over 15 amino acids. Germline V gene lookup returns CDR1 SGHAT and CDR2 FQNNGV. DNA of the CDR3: TGTGCCAGCAGCTTAGCACAACAGGGACTCGAGACCCAGTACTTC. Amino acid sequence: CASSLAQQGLETQYF.

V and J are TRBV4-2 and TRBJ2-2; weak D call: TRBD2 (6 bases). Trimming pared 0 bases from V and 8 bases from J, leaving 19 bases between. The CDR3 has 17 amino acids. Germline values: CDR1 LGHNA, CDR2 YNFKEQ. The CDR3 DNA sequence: TGTGCCAGCAGCCAAGATAATTCTCTTGCGGGGTTGGGGGAGCTGTTTTTT. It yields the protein CASSQDNSLAGLGELFF.

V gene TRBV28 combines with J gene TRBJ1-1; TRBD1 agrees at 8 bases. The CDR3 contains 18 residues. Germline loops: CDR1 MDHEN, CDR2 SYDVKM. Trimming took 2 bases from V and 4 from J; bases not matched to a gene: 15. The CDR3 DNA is TGTGCCAGCAGTTTAAGAGGAAGAGGGACAGGCTCCCCCACTGAAGCTTTCTTT. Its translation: CASSLRGRGTGSPTEAFF.

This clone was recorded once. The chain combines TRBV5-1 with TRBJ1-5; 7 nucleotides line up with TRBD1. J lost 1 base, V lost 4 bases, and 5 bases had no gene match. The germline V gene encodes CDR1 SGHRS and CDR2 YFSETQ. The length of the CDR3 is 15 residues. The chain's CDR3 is CASSPGDRSNQPQHF. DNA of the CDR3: TGCGCCAGCAGCCCCGGGGACAGAAGCAATCAGCCCCAGCATTTT.

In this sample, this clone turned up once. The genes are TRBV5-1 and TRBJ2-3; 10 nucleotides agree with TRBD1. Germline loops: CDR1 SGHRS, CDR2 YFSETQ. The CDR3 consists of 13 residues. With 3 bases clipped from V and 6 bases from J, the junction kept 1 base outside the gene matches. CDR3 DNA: TGCGCCAGCAGCTCGGACAGGGGGGATACGCAGTATTTT. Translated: CASSSDRGDTQYF.